Each of the 3 T cell receptor beta chains below was sequenced from the same sample in a study of blood T cells in healthy people across ages. A second PCR of roughly 7 to 11 cycles used a sample-barcoded 5' primer and a J-beta primer mix. TCRdb re-called the 5' RACE reads through MiXCR, storing one row per CDR3 protein. The sample includes 1.4 million to 1.5 million distinct CDR3 sequences, around 39% of them seen just once. The sequencing sample was made of blood. The receptor source for this set is a woman aged 18-29 years in good health.

The rearrangement uses TRBV24-1 and TRBJ2-5; 7 bases agree with TRBD2. Germline loops: CDR1 KGHDR, CDR2 SFDVKD. The CDR3 length is 15 residues. V was pared by 4 bases and J by 2 bases, with 6 bases of the junction left unmatched. The CDR3 reads CATSDTTGGQETQYF. CDR3 coding DNA: TGTGCCACCAGTGACACAACGGGAGGTCAAGAGACCCAGTACTTC.

The chain carries TRBV29-1 and TRBJ2-7; 10 nucleotides agree with TRBD1. The CDR3 extends over 14 amino acids. Germline V gene sequence: CDR1 SQVTM, CDR2 ANQGSEA. Losses at the gene ends were 5 bases for V and 4 bases for J; bases not matched to a gene: 8. The CDR3 region is CSVIYGQGGYEQYF. The CDR3 DNA is TGCAGCGTTATTTATGGACAGGGGGGGTACGAGCAGTACTTC.

The J gene is TRBJ1-6, the V gene TRBV12-3 or TRBV12-4, with 9 bases lining up with TRBD1. The CDR3 sequence is 13 residues long. Trimming took 7 bases from V and 13 from J; bases not matched to a gene: 8. The CDR3, as DNA: TGTGCCAGCACCGTAGGGACAGGGAGCCCCCTCCACTTT. Translated, it gives CASTVGTGSPLHF.